A single sample gave rise to the 23 T cell receptor beta chains below, sequenced in a study of shared clonotypes between healthy human individuals. Sequencing was performed with immunoSEQ multiplex PCR; in TCRdb, only in-frame clones are kept and a portion is missing. The table includes 1 million to 1.2 million clones, 60% to 80% detected once. Sequencing input: memory CD4+ T cells from PBMCs. Subset meaning: CD45RA-negative fraction. Receptors were obtained from a man between 18 and 35 years old in good health. Some clones in this sample may be carry-over from other donors' samples.

V is TRBV5-5 and J is TRBJ1-2; no firm D call. The CDR3 totals 13 residues. Trimming stripped 0 bases from V and 8 bases from J, with 11 bases between. CDR1 is SGHKS and CDR2 is YYEKEE in the germline V gene (reference sequence). The CDR3 loop reads CASSLAVADGYTF. The DNA of the CDR3 is TGTGCCAGCAGCTTGGCCGTGGCCGACGGCTACACCTTC.

The chain joins TRBV7-6 to TRBJ2-3, with TRBD2 matching 10 bases. CDR1 and CDR2 from the germline V gene are SGHVS and FNYEAQ. The CDR3 has 18 amino acids. V dropped 1 base and J dropped 5; count of bases not matched to a gene: 12. The CDR3 protein is CASSLVLGSGRARDTQYF. The CDR3, as DNA: TGTGCCAGCAGCTTAGTCCTGGGCAGCGGGAGGGCCAGAGATACGCAGTATTTT.

V usage is TRBV7-9 and J usage is TRBJ2-3; no definite D call. The CDR3 sequence is 13 residues long. CDR1 SEHNR and CDR2 FQNEAQ come from the germline V gene (reference sequence). Trimming left V 5 bases short and J 1 base short, with 7 bases between. The CDR3, as DNA: TGTGCCAGCAGCGCCAGCGGCACAGATACGCAGTATTTT. Translated, it gives CASSASGTDTQYF.

This chain uses TRBV7-9 with TRBJ1-1, with 9 bases that match TRBD1. J gave up 5 bases and V 5 bases, and 9 bases lay outside the gene matches. CDR3 length: 15 amino acids. Germline values: CDR1 SEHNR, CDR2 FQNEAQ (reference sequence). The CDR3 sequence is CASSPGDREKTEAFF. The CDR3, as DNA: TGTGCCAGCAGCCCAGGGGACAGGGAGAAGACTGAAGCTTTCTTT.

The J gene is TRBJ2-7, the V gene TRBV7-9, with 9 positions matching TRBD1. CDR1 SEHNR and CDR2 FQNEAQ come from the germline V gene (reference sequence). V shed 4 bases and J 3 bases; nucleotides not matched to a gene: 10. This CDR3 is 16 amino acids long. CDR3 sequence (DNA): TGTGCCAGCAGCTCGACTCCGGGACAGGGAGGCTACGAGCAGTACTTC. It is translated as CASSSTPGQGGYEQYF.

This clone showed up just a few times. V usage is TRBV9 and J usage is TRBJ2-7; 8 nucleotides line up with TRBD2. V trimming: 0 bases; J trimming: 4 bases; junction bases outside the gene matches: 9. Germline CDR1 is SGDLS and CDR2 is YYNGEE. This CDR3 has 16 residues. The CDR3: CASSVGTTSEQYEQYF. The CDR3 coding sequence is TGTGCCAGCAGCGTAGGGACGACTAGCGAGCAGTACGAGCAGTACTTC. The variable domain in full, completed from reference TRBV9 and TRBJ2-7, reads DSGVTQTPKHLITATGQRVTLRCSPRSGDLSVYWYQQSLDQGLQFLIQYYNGEERAKGNILERFSAQQFPDLHSELNLSSLELGDSALYFCASSVGTTSEQYEQYFGPGTRLTVT.

The table lists this clone with a count of one. This rearrangement joins TRBV28 to TRBJ2-3; the D gene is possibly TRBD2 (6 bases). V lost 6 bases and J lost 6, with 25 bases in between. The CDR3 extends over 17 amino acids. Germline lookup yields CDR1 MDHEN and CDR2 SYDVKM. The CDR3 DNA is TGTGCCAGCAGCCAAGGCAAATACCGGGACTCTGCCGATACGCAGTATTTT. It specifies CASSQGKYRDSADTQYF.

V is TRBV7-9 and J is TRBJ2-1, with D maybe TRBD2 (6 bases). The CDR3 sequence is 15 residues long. The ends were cut back, 6 bases at V and 5 bases at J, with 17 bases in the middle. Germline CDR1 reads SEHNR; CDR2 reads FQNEAQ (reference sequence). The CDR3 spells CASRRRQGLDNEQFF. In nucleotides, the CDR3 is TGTGCCAGCAGACGTCGTCAGGGACTTGACAATGAGCAGTTCTTC.

V gene TRBV5-1 combines with J gene TRBJ1-1, with TRBD1 identical over 7 bases. The CDR3 extends over 13 amino acids. V was clipped by 1 base and J by 11 bases; unmatched bases: 8. Germline loops: CDR1 SGHRS, CDR2 YFSETQ. CDR3 residues: CASSLLVGGWAFF. The CDR3 region has the DNA TGCGCCAGCAGCTTGTTGGTAGGGGGCTGGGCTTTCTTT.

The chain combines TRBV9 with TRBJ1-2; no firm D call. This CDR3 region has 14 residues. V was clipped by 6 bases and J by 2 bases, with 14 bases between them. CDR1 SGDLS and CDR2 YYNGEE come from the germline V gene. CDR3 amino acids: CASTQTSRNYGYTF. In DNA form, the CDR3 reads TGTGCCAGCACCCAGACCTCCAGGAACTATGGCTACACCTTC.

This clone turned up a few times. The chain employs TRBV2 and TRBJ2-5; 7 bases are a match to TRBD2. V shed 5 bases and J 7 bases; nucleotides not matched to a gene: 16. The CDR3 covers 16 residues. Germline values: CDR1 SNHLY, CDR2 FYNNEI. The CDR3 spells CASSTLAAGKGATQYF. DNA of the CDR3: TGTGCCAGCAGTACTCTAGCGGCTGGGAAAGGTGCGACCCAGTACTTC. The full variable domain, completed using reference TRBV2 and TRBJ2-5, is EPEVTQTPSHQVTQMGQEVILRCVPISNHLYFYWYRQILGQKVEFLVSFYNNEISEKSEIFDDQFSVERPDGSNFTLKIRSTKLEDSAMYFCASSTLAAGKGATQYFGPGTRLLVL.

This chain uses TRBV28 with TRBJ2-7; D may correspond to TRBD1 or TRBD2 (5 bases each). CDR1 MDHEN and CDR2 SYDVKM come from the germline V gene. Trimming pared 5 bases from V and 1 base from J, leaving 18 bases between. CDR3 length: 16 amino acids. CDR3 nucleotide sequence: TGTGCCAGCAGTAACCTCGAGGGGTGGCAATCCTACGAGCAGTACTTC. Its protein is CASSNLEGWQSYEQYF.

The chain combines TRBV11-3 with TRBJ2-7; 9 bases align to TRBD1. The J segment lost 7 bases and the V segment lost 5 bases, leaving 6 bases of the junction unmatched. Germline V gene data show CDR1 as SGHNT and CDR2 as YENEEA. CDR3 length: 13 amino acids. The CDR3 DNA sequence: TGTGCCAGCAGCCGACGGACAGGGGATGAGCAGTACTTC. This gives the protein CASSRRTGDEQYF.

The gene calls are TRBV18 and TRBJ2-7, with 12 bases that match TRBD2. The CDR3 totals 14 residues. V lost 4 bases to trimming and J lost 5 bases; unmatched junction nucleotides: 3. Germline CDR1 and CDR2: KGHSH and LQKENI. DNA for the CDR3: TGTGCCAGCTCACAGACTAGCGGGAGTGACGAGCAGTACTTC. Protein product: CASSQTSGSDEQYF. The full variable domain, rest sourced from reference TRBV18 and TRBJ2-7, is NAGVMQNPRHLVRRRGQEARLRCSPMKGHSHVYWYRQLPEEGLKFMVYLQKENIIDESGMPKERFSAEFPKEGPSILRIQQVVRGDSAAYFCASSQTSGSDEQYFGPGTRLTVT.

This clone was seen more than once but under ten times. The CDR3 spells CSTQVGFGTYEQYF. The DNA of the CDR3 is TGCAGCACACAGGTGGGATTCGGAACCTACGAGCAGTACTTC. The chain joins TRBV29-1 to TRBJ2-7, with D possibly matching TRBD1 (5 bases). Trimming cost V 8 bases and J 2 bases, with 19 bases left between them. This CDR3 is 14 amino acids long. Germline values: CDR1 SQVTM, CDR2 ANQGSEA.

The chain is built from TRBV12-5 and TRBJ2-3; 8 bases are shared with TRBD1. With 5 bases clipped from V and 6 bases from J, the junction kept 10 bases outside the gene matches. Germline CDR1 reads LGHNT; CDR2 reads FRNRAP. This CDR3 is built from 15 residues. In nucleotides, the CDR3 is TGTGCTAGTGGTCGCGGGGACAGGCGGGCGGATACGCAGTATTTT. As protein: CASGRGDRRADTQYF.

The chain links TRBV28 to TRBJ1-2, with 7 bases lining up with TRBD1. The ends lost 6 bases at V and 3 bases at J; junction bases unmatched: 10. The CDR3 contains 15 residues. Germline lookup yields CDR1 MDHEN and CDR2 SYDVKM. The CDR3 loop is CASRLGGGADYGYTF. In DNA, the CDR3 is TGTGCCAGCAGGTTAGGGGGCGGGGCGGACTATGGCTACACCTTC.

This chain uses TRBV7-9 with TRBJ2-3; TRBD2 matches at 11 bases. Looked up from germline, CDR1 is SEHNR and CDR2 is FQNEAQ (reference sequence). This CDR3 spans 18 amino acids. Unmatched junction bases numbered 9, after V lost 4 bases and J lost 0 bases. The DNA for the CDR3 is TGTGCCAGCAGCTCCACTAGCGGGAGAAGGTTCAGCACAGATACGCAGTATTTT. This codes for CASSSTSGRRFSTDTQYF.

The chain joins TRBV15 to TRBJ2-3; D may be TRBD1 or TRBD2 (5 bases each). The V end lost 0 bases, the J end lost 0 bases, and 7 bases lay between the germline ends. Germline V CDR1 and CDR2: LNHNV, YYDKDF (reference sequence). The CDR3 spans 15 residues. The CDR3 DNA reads as TGTGCCACCAGCAGAGATGGGGGTAGCACAGATACGCAGTATTTT. This codes for CATSRDGGSTDTQYF.

The chain is built from TRBV30 and TRBJ2-2, with 11 bases identical to TRBD2. With V trimmed by 0 bases and J by 13 bases, 7 bases remained unmatched. The CDR3 spans 14 residues. Looked up from germline, CDR1 is GTSNPN and CDR2 is SVGIG (reference sequence). The chain's CDR3 is CAWSVGTSGRGLFF. In DNA form, the CDR3 reads TGTGCCTGGAGTGTAGGGACTAGCGGCCGCGGGCTGTTTTTT. The whole variable domain, filled in from reference TRBV30 and TRBJ2-2, reads SQTIHQWPATLVQPVGSPLSLECTVEGTSNPNLYWYRQAAGRGLQLLFYSVGIGQISSEVPQNLSASRPQDRQFILSSKKLLLSDSGFYLCAWSVGTSGRGLFFGEGSRLTVL.

This sequence joins TRBV11-1 and TRBJ2-1; D is possibly TRBD2 (6 bases). Looked up from germline, CDR1 is SGHAT and CDR2 is FQDESV (reference sequence). This CDR3 comprises 16 residues. V dropped 10 bases and J dropped 3 bases, with 22 bases sitting between them. The CDR3 DNA reads TGTGCCACCGAGTCTAGAGCCGGGAGCCGCTACAATGAGCAGTTCTTC. Translating gives CATESRAGSRYNEQFF.

The chain uses TRBV2 and TRBJ2-2; the D gene is possibly TRBD1 (6 bases). The ends were cut back, 5 bases at V and 8 bases at J, with 12 bases in the middle. The CDR3 is 13 amino acids. Germline CDR1 and CDR2: SNHLY and FYNNEI. CDR3 residues: CASSLRQEGELFF. The DNA of the CDR3 is TGTGCCAGCAGTCTCCGACAGGAAGGGGAGCTGTTTTTT. Complete variable domain (other parts from reference TRBV2 and TRBJ2-2): EPEVTQTPSHQVTQMGQEVILRCVPISNHLYFYWYRQILGQKVEFLVSFYNNEISEKSEIFDDQFSVERPDGSNFTLKIRSTKLEDSAMYFCASSLRQEGELFFGEGSRLTVL.

J is TRBJ2-7 and V is TRBV5-4; maybe TRBD1 (6 bases). V shed 5 bases and J shed 9 bases, with 15 bases lying between them. The CDR3 runs to 12 residues. CDR1 is SGHNT and CDR2 is YYREEE in the germline V gene (reference sequence). The CDR3 region is CASRLGAGSQYF. The CDR3 nucleotides are TGTGCCAGCAGACTGGGGGCAGGGTCGCAGTACTTC.